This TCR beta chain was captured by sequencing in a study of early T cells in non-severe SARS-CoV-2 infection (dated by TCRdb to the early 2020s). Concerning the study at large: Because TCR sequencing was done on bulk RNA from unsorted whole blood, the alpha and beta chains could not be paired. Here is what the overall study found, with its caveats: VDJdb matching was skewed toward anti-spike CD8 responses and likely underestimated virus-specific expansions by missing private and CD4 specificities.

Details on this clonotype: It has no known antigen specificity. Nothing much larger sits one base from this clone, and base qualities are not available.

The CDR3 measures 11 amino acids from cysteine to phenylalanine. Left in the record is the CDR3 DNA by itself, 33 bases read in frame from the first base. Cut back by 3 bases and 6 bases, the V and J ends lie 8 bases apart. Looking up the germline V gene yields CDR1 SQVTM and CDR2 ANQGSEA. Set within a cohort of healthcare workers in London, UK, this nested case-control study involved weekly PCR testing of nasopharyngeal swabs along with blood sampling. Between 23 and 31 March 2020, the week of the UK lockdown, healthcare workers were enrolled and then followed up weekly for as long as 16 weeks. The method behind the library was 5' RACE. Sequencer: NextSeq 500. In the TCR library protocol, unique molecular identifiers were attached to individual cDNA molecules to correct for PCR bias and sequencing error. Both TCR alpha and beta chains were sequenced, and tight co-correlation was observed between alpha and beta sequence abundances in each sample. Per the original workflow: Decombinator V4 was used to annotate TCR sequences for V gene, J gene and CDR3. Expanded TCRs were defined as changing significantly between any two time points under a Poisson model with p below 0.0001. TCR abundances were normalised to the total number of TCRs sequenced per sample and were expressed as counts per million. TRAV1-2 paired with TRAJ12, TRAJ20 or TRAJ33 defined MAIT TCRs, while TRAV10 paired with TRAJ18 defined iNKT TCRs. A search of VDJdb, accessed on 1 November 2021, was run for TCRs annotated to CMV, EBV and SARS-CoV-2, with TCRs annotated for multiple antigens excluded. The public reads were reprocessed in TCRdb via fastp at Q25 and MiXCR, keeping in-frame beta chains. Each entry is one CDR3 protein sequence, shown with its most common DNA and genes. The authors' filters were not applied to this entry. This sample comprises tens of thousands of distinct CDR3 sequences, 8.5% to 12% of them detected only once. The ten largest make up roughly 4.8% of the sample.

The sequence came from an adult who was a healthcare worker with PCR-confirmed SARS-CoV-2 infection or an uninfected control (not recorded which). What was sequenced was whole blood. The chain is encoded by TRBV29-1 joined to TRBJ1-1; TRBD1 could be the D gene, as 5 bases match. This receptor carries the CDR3 CSVDWGAEAFF. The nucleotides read TGCAGCGTTGATTGGGGGGCTGAAGCTTTCTTT. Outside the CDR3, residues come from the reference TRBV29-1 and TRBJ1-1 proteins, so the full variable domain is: SAVISQKPSRDICQRGTSLTIQCQVDSQVTMMFWYRQQPGQSLTLIATANQGSEATYESGFVIDKFPISRPNLTFSTLTVSNMSPEDSSIYLCSVDWGAEAFFGQGTRLTVV.